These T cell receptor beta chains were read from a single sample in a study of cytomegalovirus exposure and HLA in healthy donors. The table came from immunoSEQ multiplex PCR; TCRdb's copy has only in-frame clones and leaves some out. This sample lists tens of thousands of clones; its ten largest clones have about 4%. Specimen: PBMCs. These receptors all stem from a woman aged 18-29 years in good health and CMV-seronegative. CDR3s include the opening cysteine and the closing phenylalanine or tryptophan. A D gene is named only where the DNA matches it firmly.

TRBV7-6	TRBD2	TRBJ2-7	CASSWTSGAEQYF	TGTGCCAGCAGCTGGACTAGCGGGGCCGAGCAGTACTTC
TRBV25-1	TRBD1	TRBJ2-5	CASSEPSTGPGAQYF	TGTGCCAGCAGTGAACCTTCGACAGGGCCCGGGGCCCAGTACTTC
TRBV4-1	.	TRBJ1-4	CASTPIRELNEKLFF	TGCGCCAGCACCCCAATACGGGAATTAAATGAAAAACTGTTTTTT
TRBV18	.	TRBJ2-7	CASTGERYNYEQYF	TGTGCCAGCACCGGGGAGCGGTACAACTACGAGCAGTACTTC
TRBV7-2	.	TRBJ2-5	CASSPRATAQETQYF	TGTGCCAGCAGCCCTAGGGCGACAGCACAAGAGACCCAGTACTTC
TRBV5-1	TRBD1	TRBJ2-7	CASRASTGRYEQYF	TGCGCCAGCCGGGCGTCGACAGGGCGCTACGAGCAGTACTTC
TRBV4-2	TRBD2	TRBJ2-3	CASSPQSGRALTDTQYF	TGTGCCAGCAGCCCGCAGAGCGGGAGGGCCTTAACAGATACGCAGTATTTT
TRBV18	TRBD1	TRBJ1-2	CASSPGTAQYYGYTF	TGTGCCAGCTCACCCGGGACAGCTCAATACTATGGCTACACCTTC
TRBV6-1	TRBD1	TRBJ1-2	CASSPRDRMKGYTF	TGTGCCAGCAGTCCCCGGGACAGGATGAAAGGCTACACCTTC
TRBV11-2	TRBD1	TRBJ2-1	CASSLGLDRSQFF	TGTGCCAGCAGCTTAGGGTTGGACAGGTCGCAGTTCTTC
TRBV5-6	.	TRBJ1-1	CASSFQGNTEAFF	TGTGCCAGCAGCTTTCAGGGGAACACTGAAGCTTTCTTT
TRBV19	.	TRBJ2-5	CASSISSGVGEETQYF	TGTGCCAGTAGTATTTCTTCGGGGGTTGGGGAAGAGACCCAGTACTTC
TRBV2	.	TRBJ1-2	CASSERTDVGYTF	TGTGCCAGCAGTGAAAGGACAGACGTAGGCTACACCTTC
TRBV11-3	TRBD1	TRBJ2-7	CASKNRGRSYEQYF	TGTGCCAGCAAGAACAGGGGTCGCTCCTACGAGCAGTACTTC
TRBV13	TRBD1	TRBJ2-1	CASSLRDRAYEQFF	TGTGCCAGCAGCTTGCGAGACAGGGCATATGAGCAATTCTTC
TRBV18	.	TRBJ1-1	CASSPGQLGTEAFF	TGTGCCAGCTCACCCGGACAGTTGGGTACTGAAGCTTTCTTT
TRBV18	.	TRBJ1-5	CASSPEQGVQPQHF	TGTGCCAGCTCACCAGAACAGGGAGTCCAGCCCCAGCATTTT
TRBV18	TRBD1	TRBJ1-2	CASSSRDSPAYGYTF	TGTGCCAGCTCATCCCGGGACAGCCCTGCCTATGGCTACACCTTC
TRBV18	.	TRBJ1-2	CASSQGAGGYTF	TGTGCCAGCTCTCAAGGGGCGGGAGGCTACACCTTC
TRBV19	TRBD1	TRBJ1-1	CASSTRQGIGTEAFF	TGTGCCAGTAGTACCAGACAGGGGATTGGCACTGAAGCTTTCTTT
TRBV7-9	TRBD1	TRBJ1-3	CASSPVQGIAGNNIYF	TGTGCCAGCAGCCCAGTACAGGGGATTGCTGGAAACAACATATATTTT
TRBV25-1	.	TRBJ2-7	CASMTVYEQYF	TGTGCCAGCATGACAGTTTACGAGCAGTACTTC
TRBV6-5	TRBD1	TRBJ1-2	CASITRQGALYGYTF	TGTGCCAGCATCACTCGGCAGGGGGCTCTCTATGGCTACACCTTC
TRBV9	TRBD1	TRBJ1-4	CASSRRQGSNEKLFF	TGTGCCAGCAGCAGAAGACAGGGATCTAATGAAAAACTGTTTTTT
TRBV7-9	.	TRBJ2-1	CASSLDGWSSYNEQFF	TGTGCCAGCAGCTTAGACGGCTGGAGCTCCTACAATGAGCAGTTCTTC
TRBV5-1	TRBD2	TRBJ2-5	CASSLGTSPETQYF	TGCGCCAGCAGCTTAGGGACTAGCCCAGAGACCCAGTACTTC
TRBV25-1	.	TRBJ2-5	CASTQSIGQTQETQYF	TGTGCCAGCACACAGTCGATTGGGCAGACCCAAGAGACCCAGTACTTC
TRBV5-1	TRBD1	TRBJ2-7	CASSSPGQGAHEQYF	TGCGCCAGCAGCTCCCCGGGACAGGGGGCCCACGAGCAGTACTTC
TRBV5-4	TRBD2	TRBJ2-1	CASSGGGDPLFF	TGTGCCAGCAGCGGGGGAGGGGACCCCCTCTTCTTC
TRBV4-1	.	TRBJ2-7	CASSQDSGTYEQYF	TGCGCCAGCAGCCAAGACTCGGGGACCTACGAGCAGTACTTC
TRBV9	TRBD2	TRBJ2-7	CASSGGTGGVGEQYF	TGTGCCAGCAGCGGGGGGACGGGGGGGGTAGGAGAGCAGTACTTC
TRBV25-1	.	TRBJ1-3	CASTPGHQAGNTIYF	TGTGCCAGCACCCCTGGGCATCAGGCTGGAAACACCATATATTTT
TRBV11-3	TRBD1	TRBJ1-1	CASSRRTGNTEAFF	TGTGCCAGCAGCCGCCGGACAGGGAACACTGAAGCTTTCTTT
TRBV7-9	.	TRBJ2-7	CASSLDRDEQYF	TGTGCCAGCAGCTTAGACAGGGACGAGCAGTACTTC
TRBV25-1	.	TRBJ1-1	CASSPRQATEAFF	TGTGCCAGCAGCCCTCGACAGGCCACTGAAGCTTTCTTT
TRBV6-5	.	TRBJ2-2	CASSYSNVGAAGELFF	TGTGCCAGCAGTTACTCGAATGTGGGGGCAGCCGGGGAGCTGTTTTTT
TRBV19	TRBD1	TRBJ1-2	CASSPQGGGYTF	TGTGCCAGTAGTCCTCAGGGGGGTGGCTACACCTTC